Listed here are 12 T cell receptor beta chains from one sample, sequenced in a study of shared clonotypes between healthy human individuals. Profiled with immunoSEQ multiplex PCR; TCRdb holds only in-frame clones, not every one. This sample carries over a million clones, roughly 96% of them seen once, and the ten largest clones take approximately 1.1%. Sample: naive CD4+ T cells sorted from blood. Subset specified: CD45RA+ positively selected. The source of these receptors is a man aged 25-45 years in good health.

J is TRBJ2-7 and V is TRBV7-9, with a weak D call TRBD1 (6 bases). The V gene lost 5 bases and the J gene lost 0 bases, with 14 bases spanning the gap. This CDR3 comprises 15 residues. Germline V gene lookup returns CDR1 SEHNR and CDR2 FQNEAQ (reference sequence). DNA for the CDR3: TGTGCCAGCAGCCGTCGGACAGTGAGCTCCTACGAGCAGTACTTC. As protein: CASSRRTVSSYEQYF.

In its sample, this clone was seen once. The sample has other DNA sequences that encode this CDR3 too. This rearrangement joins TRBV5-1 to TRBJ2-2; D may match TRBD1 or TRBD2 (6 bases each). This CDR3 spans 13 amino acids. Looked up from germline, CDR1 is SGHRS and CDR2 is YFSETQ. V was pared by 2 bases and J by 6 bases, with 8 bases between. The CDR3 here is CASSFGGPGELFF. CDR3 nucleotide sequence: TGCGCCAGCAGCTTCGGGGGCCCCGGGGAGCTGTTTTTT.

This clone was observed once. The V gene is TRBV27, the J gene TRBJ2-4; D possibly matches TRBD1 or TRBD2 (7 bases each). Per the germline V gene, CDR1 is MNHEY and CDR2 is SMNVEV (reference sequence). The CDR3 covers 18 residues. The V gene lost 5 bases and the J gene lost 6 bases, with 26 bases spanning the gap. The CDR3 nucleotides read TGTGCCAGCAGTCCCCTCAGGGGGGGGGCGAACTCGCCAAACATTCAGTACTTC. Amino acid sequence: CASSPLRGGANSPNIQYF.

The CDR3 loop is CASRTGQNYGYTF. In DNA form, the CDR3 reads TGTGCCAGCCGCACGGGACAAAACTATGGCTACACCTTC. The chain carries TRBV5-8 and TRBJ1-2; D may be TRBD1 (6 bases). This CDR3 comprises 13 residues. V lost 7 bases and J 2 bases, leaving 12 bases between the germline ends. The V gene's germline CDR1 is SGHTS and CDR2 YDEGEE.

In this sample, this clone turned up once. V is TRBV5-6 and J is TRBJ2-3, with D hard to call. Germline-derived CDR1 and CDR2 are SGHDT and YYEEEE. Trimming cost V 6 bases and J 1 base, with 6 bases left between them. The CDR3 consists of 12 residues. CDR3 in amino acids: CASTYGTDTQYF. In DNA form, the CDR3 reads TGTGCCAGCACCTACGGCACAGATACGCAGTATTTT.

This rearrangement joins TRBV5-1 to TRBJ2-7; TRBD2 aligns across 7 bases. V trimming: 4 bases; J trimming: 0 bases; junction bases outside the gene matches: 4. Looked up from germline, CDR1 is SGHRS and CDR2 is YFSETQ. This CDR3 has 14 amino acids. CDR3 in amino acids: CASSPERDSYEQYF. The CDR3 DNA reads as TGCGCCAGCAGCCCGGAGCGGGACTCCTACGAGCAGTACTTC.

V usage is TRBV5-1 and J usage is TRBJ2-7; 9 positions match TRBD2. Germline CDR1 reads SGHRS; CDR2 reads YFSETQ. CDR3 length equals 14 residues. The trim removed 1 base at V and 7 bases at J, leaving 6 bases unmatched. The CDR3 is CASSLLSGSNEQYF. In nucleotides, the CDR3 is TGCGCCAGCAGCTTGCTTAGCGGGAGTAATGAGCAGTACTTC.

With respect to this clone: The sample contains more than one DNA sequence encoding this CDR3. The rearrangement uses TRBV7-3 and TRBJ1-2, with a tentative D call TRBD1 (5 bases). CDR1 and CDR2 (germline): SGHTA, FQGTGA. The CDR3 runs to 13 residues. Deletions cut 2 bases from V and 3 bases from J, with 7 bases between. CDR3 DNA sequence: TGTGCCAGCAGCTTAGACAGAGACTATGGCTACACCTTC. This translates into CASSLDRDYGYTF.

This clone was seen a single time. The chain is built from TRBV10-1 and TRBJ2-1; TRBD2 matches 9 bases. V gave up 1 base and J gave up 8 bases; unmatched junction bases: 9. CDR1 WNHNN and CDR2 SYGVQD come from the germline V gene (reference sequence). This CDR3 comprises 16 residues. CDR3 residues: CASSEFASGNLDEQFF. CDR3 DNA: TGCGCCAGCAGTGAGTTCGCTAGCGGGAACCTCGATGAGCAGTTCTTC.

This chain joins TRBV19 and TRBJ1-5; 7 bases line up with TRBD1. V lost 9 bases to trimming and J lost 4 bases; unmatched junction nucleotides: 27. The CDR3 covers 20 residues. Per the germline V gene, CDR1 is LNHDA and CDR2 is SQIVND (reference sequence). This CDR3 reads CASRVGTGQKVARRNQPQHF. CDR3 in DNA: TGTGCCAGCCGTGTTGGGACGGGACAGAAGGTCGCAAGGAGGAATCAGCCCCAGCATTTT. The variable domain in full, with the rest retrieved from reference TRBV19 and TRBJ1-5, is DGGITQSPKYLFRKEGQNVTLSCEQNLNHDAMYWYRQDPGQGLRLIYYSQIVNDFQKGDIAEGYSVSREKKESFPLTVTSAQKNPTAFYLCASRVGTGQKVARRNQPQHFGDGTRLSIL.

The gene calls are TRBV5-4 and TRBJ2-1; tentatively, D is TRBD1 (7 bases). Between the trimmed V and J ends, which lost 3 bases and 2 bases, there was a span of 27 bases. In germline, CDR1 is SGHNT, CDR2 YYREEE (reference sequence). The CDR3 has 20 amino acids. CDR3 loop: CASSSGWSGGSWSAYNEQFF. The CDR3 bases are TGTGCCAGCAGCTCTGGTTGGTCAGGGGGGTCCTGGAGCGCCTACAATGAGCAGTTCTTC.

For this clone: The same CDR3 also results from other DNA sequences found in this sample. V and J are TRBV9 and TRBJ2-1, with 10 bases that match TRBD1. CDR3 size: 15 residues. After removal of 0 bases from V and 3 bases from J, the junction contained 0 bases not matched to a gene. Germline CDR1 is SGDLS and CDR2 is YYNGEE. CDR3 loop: CASSVGDRGYNEQFF. CDR3 coding DNA: TGTGCCAGCAGCGTAGGGGACAGGGGCTACAATGAGCAGTTCTTC.